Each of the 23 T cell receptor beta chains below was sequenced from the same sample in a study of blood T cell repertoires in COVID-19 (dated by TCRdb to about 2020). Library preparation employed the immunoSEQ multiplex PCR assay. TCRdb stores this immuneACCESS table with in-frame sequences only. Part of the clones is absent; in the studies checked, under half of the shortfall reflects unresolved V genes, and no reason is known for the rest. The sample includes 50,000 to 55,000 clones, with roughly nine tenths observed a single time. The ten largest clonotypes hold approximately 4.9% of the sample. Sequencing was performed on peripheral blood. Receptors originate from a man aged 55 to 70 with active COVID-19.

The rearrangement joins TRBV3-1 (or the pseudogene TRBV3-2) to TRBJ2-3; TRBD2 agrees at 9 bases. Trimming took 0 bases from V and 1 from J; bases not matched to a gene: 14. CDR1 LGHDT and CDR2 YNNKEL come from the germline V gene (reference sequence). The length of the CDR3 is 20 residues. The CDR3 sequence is CASSQDRTSADLRCTDTQYF. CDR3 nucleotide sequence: TGTGCCAGCAGCCAAGACCGGACTAGCGCCGACCTCAGGTGCACAGATACGCAGTATTTT.

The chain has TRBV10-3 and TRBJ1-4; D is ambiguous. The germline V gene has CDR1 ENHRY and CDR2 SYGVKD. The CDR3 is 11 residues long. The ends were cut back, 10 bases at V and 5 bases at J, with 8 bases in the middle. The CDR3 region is CATQANEKLFF. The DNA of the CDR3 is TGTGCCACCCAGGCGAATGAAAAACTGTTTTTT.

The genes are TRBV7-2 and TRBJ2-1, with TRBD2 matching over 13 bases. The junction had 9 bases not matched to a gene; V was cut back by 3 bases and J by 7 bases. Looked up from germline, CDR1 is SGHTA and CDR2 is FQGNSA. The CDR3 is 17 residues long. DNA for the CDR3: TGTGCCAGCAGCTTGATCGGACTAGCGGGAGTAGGTAATGAGCAGTTCTTC. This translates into CASSLIGLAGVGNEQFF.

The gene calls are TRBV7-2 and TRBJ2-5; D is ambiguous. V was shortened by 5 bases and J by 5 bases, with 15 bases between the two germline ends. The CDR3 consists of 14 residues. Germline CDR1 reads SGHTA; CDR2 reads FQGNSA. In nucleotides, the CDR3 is TGTGCCAGCAGCCCAAGAGGAGTCTGGGAGACCCAGTACTTC. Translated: CASSPRGVWETQYF.

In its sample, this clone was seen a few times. The CDR3 loop is CASSATSWSTDTQYF. DNA for the CDR3: TGTGCCAGCAGTGCAACTAGTTGGAGCACAGATACGCAGTATTTT. This chain links TRBV27 with TRBJ2-3; D might be TRBD2 (5 bases). V lost 5 bases, J lost 0 bases, and 12 bases lay in between. This CDR3 comprises 15 residues. Per germline, CDR1 MNHEY and CDR2 SMNVEV (reference sequence).

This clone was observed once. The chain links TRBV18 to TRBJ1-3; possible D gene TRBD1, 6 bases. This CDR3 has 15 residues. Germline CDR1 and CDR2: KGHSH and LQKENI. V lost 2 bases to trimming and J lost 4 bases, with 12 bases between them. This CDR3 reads CASSPVQGLGNTIYF. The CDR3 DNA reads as TGTGCCAGCTCACCAGTACAGGGCCTGGGAAACACCATATATTTT.

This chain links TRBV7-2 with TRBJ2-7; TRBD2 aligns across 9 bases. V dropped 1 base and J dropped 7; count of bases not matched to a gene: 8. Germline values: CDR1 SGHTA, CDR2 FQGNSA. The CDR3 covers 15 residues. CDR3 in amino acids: CASSLGGSGSWEQYF. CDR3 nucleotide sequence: TGTGCCAGCAGCTTAGGCGGTAGCGGGAGTTGGGAGCAGTACTTC.

The CDR3 DNA reads TGTGCCAGCAGCGTAGGGGAGGGAGCGGCCTACGAGCAGTACTTC. It translates to CASSVGEGAAYEQYF. The chain carries TRBV9 and TRBJ2-7; 7 positions match TRBD2. The V gene's germline CDR1 is SGDLS and CDR2 YYNGEE. V lost 0 bases to trimming and J lost 2 bases; unmatched junction nucleotides: 5. The CDR3 has 15 residues.

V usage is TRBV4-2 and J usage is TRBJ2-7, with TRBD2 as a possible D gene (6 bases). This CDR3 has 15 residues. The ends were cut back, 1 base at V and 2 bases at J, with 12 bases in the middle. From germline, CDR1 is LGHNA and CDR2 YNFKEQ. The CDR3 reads CASSQALASAYEQYF. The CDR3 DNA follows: TGTGCCAGCAGCCAAGCACTCGCTAGCGCCTACGAGCAGTACTTC.

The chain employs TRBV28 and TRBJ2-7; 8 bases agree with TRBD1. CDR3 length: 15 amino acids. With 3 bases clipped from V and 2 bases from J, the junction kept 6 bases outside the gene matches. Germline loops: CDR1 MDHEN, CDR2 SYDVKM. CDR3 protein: CASSFLDRVTYEQYF. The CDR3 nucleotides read TGTGCCAGCAGTTTTCTGGACAGGGTGACCTACGAGCAGTACTTC.

The DNA for the CDR3 is TGCGCCAGCAGCTTGACAACAGGGGGTGCTGAAGCTTTCTTT. Its translation is CASSLTTGGAEAFF. This chain uses TRBV5-1 with TRBJ1-1, with 8 positions matching TRBD1. Germline V gene lookup returns CDR1 SGHRS and CDR2 YFSETQ. V lost 1 base to trimming and J lost 6 bases; unmatched junction nucleotides: 5. The CDR3 totals 14 residues.

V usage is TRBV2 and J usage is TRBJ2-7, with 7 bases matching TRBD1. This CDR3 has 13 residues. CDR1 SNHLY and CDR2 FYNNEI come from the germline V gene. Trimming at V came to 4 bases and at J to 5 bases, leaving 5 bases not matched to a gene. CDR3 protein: CASSGDRANEQYF. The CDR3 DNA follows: TGTGCCAGCAGTGGTGACAGGGCGAACGAGCAGTACTTC. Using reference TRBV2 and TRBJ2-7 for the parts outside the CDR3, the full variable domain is EPEVTQTPSHQVTQMGQEVILRCVPISNHLYFYWYRQILGQKVEFLVSFYNNEISEKSEIFDDQFSVERPDGSNFTLKIRSTKLEDSAMYFCASSGDRANEQYFGPGTRLTVT.

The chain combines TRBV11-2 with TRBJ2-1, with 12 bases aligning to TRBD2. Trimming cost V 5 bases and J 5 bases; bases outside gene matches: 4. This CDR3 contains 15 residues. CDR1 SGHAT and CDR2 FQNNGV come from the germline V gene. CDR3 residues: CASSPGLAGHNEQFF. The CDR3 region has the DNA TGTGCCAGCAGCCCGGGACTAGCGGGCCACAATGAGCAGTTCTTC.

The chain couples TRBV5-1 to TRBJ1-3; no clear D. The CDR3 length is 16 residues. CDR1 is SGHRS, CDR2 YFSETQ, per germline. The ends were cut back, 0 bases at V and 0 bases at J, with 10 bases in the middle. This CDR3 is CASSLDSILSGNTIYF. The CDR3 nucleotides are TGCGCCAGCAGCTTGGACAGCATCCTCTCTGGAAACACCATATATTTT. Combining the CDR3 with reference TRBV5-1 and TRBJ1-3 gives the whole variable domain KAGVTQTPRYLIKTRGQQVTLSCSPISGHRSVSWYQQTPGQGLQFLFEYFSETQRNKGNFPGRFSGRQFSNSRSEMNVSTLELGDSALYLCASSLDSILSGNTIYFGEGSWLTVV.

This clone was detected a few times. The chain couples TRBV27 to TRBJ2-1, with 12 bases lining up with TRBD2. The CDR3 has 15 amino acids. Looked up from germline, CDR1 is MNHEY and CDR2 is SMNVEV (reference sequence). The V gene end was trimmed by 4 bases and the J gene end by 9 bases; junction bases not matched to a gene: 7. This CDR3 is CASSSGLAGSVEQFF. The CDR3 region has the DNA TGTGCCAGCAGTTCGGGACTAGCGGGTTCTGTTGAGCAGTTCTTC.

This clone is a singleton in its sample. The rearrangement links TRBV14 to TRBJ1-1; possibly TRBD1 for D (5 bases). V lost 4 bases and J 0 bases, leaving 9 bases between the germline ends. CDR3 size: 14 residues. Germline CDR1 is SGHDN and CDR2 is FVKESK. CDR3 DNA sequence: TGTGCCAGCAGCCGGGGACTCGTGAACACTGAAGCTTTCTTT. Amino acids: CASSRGLVNTEAFF.

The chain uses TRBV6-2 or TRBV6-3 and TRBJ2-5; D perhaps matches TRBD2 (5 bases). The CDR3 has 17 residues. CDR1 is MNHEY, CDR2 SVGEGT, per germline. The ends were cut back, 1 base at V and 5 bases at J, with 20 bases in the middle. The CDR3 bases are TGTGCCAGCAGTTACTGGGAGAAGAGCGGACCCGGGGAGACCCAGTACTTC. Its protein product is CASSYWEKSGPGETQYF.

CDR3 protein: CASSPRQIWDTEAFF. The CDR3, as DNA: TGTGCCAGCTCACCACGACAAATCTGGGACACTGAAGCTTTCTTT. This chain joins TRBV18 and TRBJ1-1; D is unclear. This CDR3 comprises 15 residues. Germline V gene sequence: CDR1 KGHSH, CDR2 LQKENI. V was shortened by 1 base and J by 3 bases, with 12 bases between the two germline ends.

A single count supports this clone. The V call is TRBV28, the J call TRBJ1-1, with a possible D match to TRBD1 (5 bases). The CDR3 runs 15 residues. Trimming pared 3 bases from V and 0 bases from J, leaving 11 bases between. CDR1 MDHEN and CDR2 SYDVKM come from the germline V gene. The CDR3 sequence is CASSFTQGMNTEAFF. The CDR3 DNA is TGTGCCAGCAGTTTCACTCAGGGAATGAACACTGAAGCTTTCTTT. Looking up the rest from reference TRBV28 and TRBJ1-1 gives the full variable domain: DVKVTQSSRYLVKRTGEKVFLECVQDMDHENMFWYRQDPGLGLRLIYFSYDVKMKEKGDIPEGYSVSREKKERFSLILESASTNQTSMYLCASSFTQGMNTEAFFGQGTRLTVV.

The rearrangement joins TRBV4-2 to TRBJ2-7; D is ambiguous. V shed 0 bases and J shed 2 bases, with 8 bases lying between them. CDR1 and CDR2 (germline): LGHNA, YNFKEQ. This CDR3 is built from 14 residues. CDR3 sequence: CASSQDLVPYEQYF. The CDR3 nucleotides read TGTGCCAGCAGCCAAGATCTCGTCCCCTACGAGCAGTACTTC.

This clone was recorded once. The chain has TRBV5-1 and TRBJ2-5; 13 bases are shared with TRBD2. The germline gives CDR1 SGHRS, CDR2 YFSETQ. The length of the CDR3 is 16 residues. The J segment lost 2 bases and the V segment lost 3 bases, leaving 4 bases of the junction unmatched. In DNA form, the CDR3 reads TGCGCCAGCAGCTCCGGGACTAGCGGGACACAAGAGACCCAGTACTTC. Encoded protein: CASSSGTSGTQETQYF.

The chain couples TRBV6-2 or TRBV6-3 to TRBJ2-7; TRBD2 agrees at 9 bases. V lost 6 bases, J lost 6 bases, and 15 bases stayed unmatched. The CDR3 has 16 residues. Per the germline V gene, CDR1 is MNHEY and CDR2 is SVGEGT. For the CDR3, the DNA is TGTGCCAGCAGCGCGAACAGGGGTAGCGGGAGTTTCGAGCAGTACTTC. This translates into CASSANRGSGSFEQYF.

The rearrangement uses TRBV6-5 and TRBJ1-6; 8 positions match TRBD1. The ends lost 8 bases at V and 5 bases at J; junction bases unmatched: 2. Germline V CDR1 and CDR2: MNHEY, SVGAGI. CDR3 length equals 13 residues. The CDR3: CASLDRDNSPLHF. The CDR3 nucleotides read TGTGCCAGCTTGGACAGGGATAATTCACCCCTCCACTTT.